What follows describes a single T cell receptor beta chain. Its antigen is unknown. The sample originates from a study of CD4 T cells in relation to SARS-CoV-2 and coronaviruses. Overall study findings and caveats: Each donor contributed either pre-pandemic or post-infection samples, not both. This crossreactivity analysis covered spike protein alone, no other viral proteins.

Repertoires were generated with immunoSEQ multiplex PCR, while TCRdb's copy carries only in-frame clones and drops some. The table records about 23,000 clones, 70% to 80% of them present only once. The unexposed donors gave CD4+ T cells in about 2011-2018, prior to COVID-19. CD4+ T cells were isolated from the cells after less than 13 days of culture. Testing used SARS-CoV-2 S/N and four cold-coronavirus spikes on unexposed-donor CD4+ T cells, cells permitting. The CDR3 extends over 16 amino acids. The V gene end was trimmed by 8 bases and the J gene end by 6 bases; junction bases not matched to a gene: 16. The germline gives CDR1 MDHEN, CDR2 SYDVKM.

Specimen: CD4+ T cells from PBMCs, cultured in vitro. This chain uses TRBV28 with TRBJ1-1, with TRBD1 identical over 9 bases. The sequence derives from a human donor in good health. CDR3: CASGPLEGQGNAEAFF. CDR3 bases: TGTGCCAGCGGCCCGCTAGAGGGACAGGGAAACGCTGAAGCTTTCTTT. Full variable domain (rest looked up from reference TRBV28 and TRBJ1-1): DVKVTQSSRYLVKRTGEKVFLECVQDMDHENMFWYRQDPGLGLRLIYFSYDVKMKEKGDIPEGYSVSREKKERFSLILESASTNQTSMYLCASGPLEGQGNAEAFFGQGTRLTVV.